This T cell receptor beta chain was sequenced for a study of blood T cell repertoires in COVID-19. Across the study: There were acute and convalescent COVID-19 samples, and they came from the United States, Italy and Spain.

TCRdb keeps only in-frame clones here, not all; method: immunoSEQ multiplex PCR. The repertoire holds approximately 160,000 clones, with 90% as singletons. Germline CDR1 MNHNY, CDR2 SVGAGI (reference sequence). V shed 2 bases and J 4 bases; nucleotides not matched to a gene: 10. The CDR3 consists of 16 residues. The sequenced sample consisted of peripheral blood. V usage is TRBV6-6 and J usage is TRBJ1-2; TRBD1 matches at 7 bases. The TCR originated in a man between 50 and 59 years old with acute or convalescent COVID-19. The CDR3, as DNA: TGTGCCAGCAGTTACCTCCAAGGACAGGTCCTCTATGGCTACACCTTC. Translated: CASSYLQGQVLYGYTF.